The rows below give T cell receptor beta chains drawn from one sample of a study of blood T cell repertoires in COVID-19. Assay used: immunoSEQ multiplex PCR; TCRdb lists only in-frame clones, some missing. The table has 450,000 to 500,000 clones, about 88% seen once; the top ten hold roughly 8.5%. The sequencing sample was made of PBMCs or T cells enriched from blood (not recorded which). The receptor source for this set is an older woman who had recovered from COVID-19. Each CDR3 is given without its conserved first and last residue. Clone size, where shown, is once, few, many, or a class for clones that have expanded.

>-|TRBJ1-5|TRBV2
ASSVEGSQPQH
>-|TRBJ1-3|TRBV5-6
ASSRAEIYTIY
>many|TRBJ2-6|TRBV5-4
ASSLGGRTGGSSGANVLT
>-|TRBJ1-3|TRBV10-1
ASSEDTGNTIY
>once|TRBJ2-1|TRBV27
ASSLSQGAISYNEQF
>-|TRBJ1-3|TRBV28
ASSRTGNSGNTIY
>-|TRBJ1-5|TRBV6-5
ASRPGQAPNQPQH
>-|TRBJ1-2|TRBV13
ASSDPTGVGNYGYT
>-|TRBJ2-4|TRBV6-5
ASSTGPQWDIQY
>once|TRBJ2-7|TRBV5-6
ASSRPSSYEQY
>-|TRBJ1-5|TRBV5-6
ASSLNPGYQPQH
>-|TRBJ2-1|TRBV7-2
ASSNNRDIYNEQF
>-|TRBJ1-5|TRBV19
ASRDRGIGQPQH
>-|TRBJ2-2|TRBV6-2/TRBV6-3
ASSPPSGPTGELF
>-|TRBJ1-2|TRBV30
AWSAGSRGYT
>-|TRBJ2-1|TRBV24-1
ATSDPGLNNEQF
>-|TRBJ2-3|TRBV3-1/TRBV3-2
ASRQAGTDTQY
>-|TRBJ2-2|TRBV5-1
ASSLGRGNLQAGELF
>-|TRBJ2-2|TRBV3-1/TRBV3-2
ASSHGTSGGTGELF
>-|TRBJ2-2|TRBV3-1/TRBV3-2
ASSYGTGSNTGELF
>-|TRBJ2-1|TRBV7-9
ASSLVRVNEQF
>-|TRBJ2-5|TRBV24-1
ATSDSAAGGETQY
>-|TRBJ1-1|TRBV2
ASRPQGATEAF
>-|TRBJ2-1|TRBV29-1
SVVGQGVSYNEQF
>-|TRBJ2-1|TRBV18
ASSPLLERNEQF
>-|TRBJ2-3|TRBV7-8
ASSMPSSGAVTDTQY
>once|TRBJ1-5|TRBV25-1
ASRQGMNQPQH
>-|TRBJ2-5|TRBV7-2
ASSLRSASGAQETQY
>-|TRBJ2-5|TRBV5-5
ASSLNRGLGETQY
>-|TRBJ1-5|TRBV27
ASSPRAGPNSNQPQH
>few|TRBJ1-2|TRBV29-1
SVEDRGRNYGYT
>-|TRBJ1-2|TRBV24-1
ATSDLGTTGYT
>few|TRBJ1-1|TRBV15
ATSRVGGQGVDTEAF
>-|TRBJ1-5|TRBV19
ASRKQASNQPQH
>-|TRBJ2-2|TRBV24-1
ATSDPRTGNTGELF
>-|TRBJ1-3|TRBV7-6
ASSLAGDRLDGNTIY
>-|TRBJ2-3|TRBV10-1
ASSSSRLAGGTDTQY
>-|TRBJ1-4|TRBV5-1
ASSLELMGTASEKLF
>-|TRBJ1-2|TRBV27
ASSLSGVQGYT
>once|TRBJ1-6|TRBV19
ASSIRQGSSYNSPLH
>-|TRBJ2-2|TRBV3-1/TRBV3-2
ASNKGLATSGELF
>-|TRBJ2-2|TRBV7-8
ASSLYNTGELF
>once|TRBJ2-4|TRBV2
ASSEARIGQGD
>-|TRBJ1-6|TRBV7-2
ASSLARGAYNSPLH
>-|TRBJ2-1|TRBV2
ASSESAAVPNEQF
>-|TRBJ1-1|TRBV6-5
ASRRQGYTEAF
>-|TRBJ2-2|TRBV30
AWRRAGELF
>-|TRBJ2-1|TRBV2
ASSKAGGPYNEQF
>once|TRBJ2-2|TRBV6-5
ASNAGVNTGELF
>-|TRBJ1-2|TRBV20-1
SARDLGGYT
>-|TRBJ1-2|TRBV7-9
ASSSTGGYYGYT
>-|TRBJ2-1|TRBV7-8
ATRPGTGNYNEQF
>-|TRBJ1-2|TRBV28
ASSPDYLQSYGYT
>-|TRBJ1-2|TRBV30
AWSPGTGYGYT